The 20 T cell receptor beta chains given below trace back to one sample, sequenced in a study of technical replicates of blood from a handful of donors. The method was immunoSEQ multiplex PCR; TCRdb's version includes in-frame clones alone and lacks a portion of them. The sample holds 98,000 or so clones, around 95% seen once. The sequencing input was T cells isolated from PBMCs. Source of these receptors: a human donor in good health.

The chain employs TRBV14 and TRBJ2-1, with 13 bases fitting TRBD2. Germline trimming cut 3 bases from V and 6 bases from J; bases unmatched to any gene: 5. From germline, CDR1 is SGHDN and CDR2 FVKESK. The CDR3 consists of 16 residues. In nucleotides, the CDR3 is TGTGCCAGCAGCCAGGTTGGACTAGCGGGAGCCAATGAGCAGTTCTTC. Protein product: CASSQVGLAGANEQFF. The variable domain in full, completed from reference TRBV14 and TRBJ2-1, reads EAGVTQFPSHSVIEKGQTVTLRCDPISGHDNLYWYRRVMGKEIKFLLHFVKESKQDESGMPNNRFLAERTGGTYSTLKVQPAELEDSGVYFCASSQVGLAGANEQFFGPGTRLTVL.

The chain has TRBV6-4 and TRBJ2-3; 14 nucleotides match TRBD2. Germline loops: CDR1 MRHNA, CDR2 SNTAGT. V shed 2 bases and J 6 bases; nucleotides not matched to a gene: 1. The CDR3 runs 15 residues. The CDR3 sequence: CASSDGTSGSDTQYF. Here the CDR3 DNA reads TGTGCCAGCAGTGACGGGACTAGCGGGAGTGATACGCAGTATTTT.

The J gene is TRBJ1-3, the V gene TRBV29-1; 12 positions match TRBD1. The CDR3 covers 16 residues. V lost 6 bases and J lost 3; bases outside the gene matches: 9. Germline-derived CDR1 and CDR2 are SQVTM and ANQGSEA. The CDR3 loop reads CSVRGDRGLDGNTIYF. Here the CDR3 DNA reads TGCAGCGTCAGGGGGGACAGGGGGCTAGATGGAAACACCATATATTTT. Variable domain in full (rest from reference TRBV29-1 and TRBJ1-3): SAVISQKPSRDICQRGTSLTIQCQVDSQVTMMFWYRQQPGQSLTLIATANQGSEATYESGFVIDKFPISRPNLTFSTLTVSNMSPEDSSIYLCSVRGDRGLDGNTIYFGEGSWLTVV.

The chain recombines TRBV5-4 with TRBJ1-2; D might be TRBD1 (6 bases). The CDR3 loop spans 15 amino acids. The germline CDR1 and CDR2 sequences are SGHNT and YYREEE (reference sequence). V lost 0 bases and J 2 bases, leaving 11 bases between the germline ends. The CDR3 protein is CASSLAGEGNYGYTF. The CDR3 DNA follows: TGTGCCAGCAGCTTGGCAGGGGAGGGCAACTATGGCTACACCTTC. Complete variable domain (other parts from reference TRBV5-4 and TRBJ1-2): ETGVTQSPTHLIKTRGQQVTLRCSSQSGHNTVSWYQQALGQGPQFIFQYYREEENGRGNFPPRFSGLQFPNYSSELNVNALELDDSALYLCASSLAGEGNYGYTFGSGTRLTVV.

The CDR3 DNA sequence: TGCGCCAGCAGCTTAATCTCCGATGAAAAACTGTTTTTT. This translates into CASSLISDEKLFF. This chain joins TRBV5-1 and TRBJ1-4; D unclear. Germline V gene sequence: CDR1 SGHRS, CDR2 YFSETQ. The CDR3 runs 13 residues. V was clipped by 2 bases and J by 6 bases, with 8 bases between them.

The V call is TRBV7-8, the J call TRBJ1-1; TRBD1 matches at 10 bases. The CDR3 sequence is 15 residues long. Germline assignment: CDR1 SGHVS and CDR2 FQNEAQ. J lost 7 bases, V lost 5 bases, and 10 bases had no gene match. CDR3 region: CASSISDRGLGEAFF. In nucleotides, the CDR3 is TGTGCCAGCAGCATCTCAGACAGGGGGCTAGGTGAAGCTTTCTTT.

This rearrangement joins TRBV5-6 to TRBJ2-7; possibly TRBD2 for D (5 bases). The V end was cut by 2 bases, the J end by 5 bases, with 11 bases between. Germline CDR1 is SGHDT and CDR2 is YYEEEE. This CDR3 contains 13 residues. CDR3 region: CASSLEGPHEQYF. Here the CDR3 DNA reads TGTGCCAGCAGCTTAGAGGGCCCCCACGAGCAGTACTTC.

This clone showed up just once. The chain joins TRBV4-1 to TRBJ1-5; 12 nucleotides line up with TRBD1. CDR1 is MGHRA, CDR2 YSYEKL, per germline. V trimming: 1 base; J trimming: 5 bases; junction bases outside the gene matches: 3. The CDR3 runs to 16 residues. CDR3 region: CASSQAGQGAHQPQHF. In DNA, the CDR3 is TGCGCCAGCAGCCAAGCGGGACAGGGGGCTCATCAGCCCCAGCATTTT.

The chain is built from TRBV18 and TRBJ2-1; 7 bases are shared with TRBD2. Trimming removed 8 bases from V and 2 bases from J; junction bases left unmatched: 6. The CDR3 sequence is 14 residues long. The germline V gene has CDR1 KGHSH and CDR2 LQKENI. CDR3 nucleotide sequence: TGTGCCAGCCGCCTAAGCGGGGCCTACAATGAGCAGTTCTTC. It is translated as CASRLSGAYNEQFF.

This clone appeared a single time. V usage is TRBV4-1 and J usage is TRBJ1-6; possibly TRBD1 for D (6 bases). This CDR3 comprises 16 residues. The V end lost 0 bases, the J end lost 7 bases, and 13 bases lay between the germline ends. Germline-derived CDR1 and CDR2 are MGHRA and YSYEKL. The CDR3 is CASSQDHGQTNSPLHF. CDR3 nucleotide sequence: TGCGCCAGCAGCCAAGATCATGGACAGACAAATTCACCCCTCCACTTT.

The V and J genes are TRBV19 and TRBJ2-5; D is ambiguous. The CDR3 totals 11 residues. Germline V gene data show CDR1 as LNHDA and CDR2 as SQIVND (reference sequence). The germline V and J ends were trimmed by 4 bases and 5 bases, with 5 bases remaining between them. The CDR3 protein is CASSSRETQYF. In DNA form, the CDR3 reads TGTGCCAGTAGTAGCCGGGAGACCCAGTACTTC.

The gene calls are TRBV19 and TRBJ1-1; 9 nucleotides match TRBD1. Germline CDR1 and CDR2: LNHDA and SQIVND (reference sequence). CDR3 length: 15 amino acids. V shed 4 bases, J shed 3 bases, and the junction held 6 bases outside the gene matches. The CDR3 coding sequence is TGTGCCAGTAGTAGACACAGGGGGCAGGACACTGAAGCTTTCTTT. This sequence encodes CASSRHRGQDTEAFF.

This chain uses TRBV15 with TRBJ2-1, with D possibly matching TRBD1 (6 bases). Deletions cut 8 bases from V and 4 bases from J, with 15 bases between. This CDR3 contains 14 residues. CDR1 and CDR2 from the germline V gene are LNHNV and YYDKDF (reference sequence). CDR3 nucleotides: TGTGCCACCGGGTCGGGACAAGGATACAATGAGCAGTTCTTC. This codes for CATGSGQGYNEQFF.

The chain carries TRBV25-1 and TRBJ1-5; D is unresolved. The CDR3 length is 14 residues. From germline, CDR1 is MGHDK and CDR2 SYGVNS. V was cut by 4 bases and J by 3 bases, with 10 bases left in between. The CDR3 sequence is CASSVGAINQPQHF. The DNA of the CDR3 is TGTGCCAGCAGTGTGGGCGCGATCAATCAGCCCCAGCATTTT.

The chain combines TRBV7-2 with TRBJ2-5; 10 bases are shared with TRBD2. Per the germline V gene, CDR1 is SGHTA and CDR2 is FQGNSA. The trim removed 0 bases at V and 5 bases at J, leaving 0 bases unmatched. The CDR3 length is 14 residues. The CDR3 coding sequence is TGTGCCAGCAGCTTAGCGGGACTAGCGGAGACCCAGTACTTC. Protein product: CASSLAGLAETQYF.

The rearrangement joins TRBV7-2 to TRBJ2-1, with 10 nucleotides matching TRBD2. Trimming took 7 bases from V and 9 from J; bases not matched to a gene: 9. The CDR3 extends over 14 amino acids. The germline V gene encodes CDR1 SGHTA and CDR2 FQGNSA. DNA for the CDR3: TGTGCCAGCACCCGGACTAGCGGTGTAGGTGAGCAGTTCTTC. Residues: CASTRTSGVGEQFF. Full variable domain (missing parts from reference TRBV7-2 and TRBJ2-1): GAGVSQSPSNKVTEKGKDVELRCDPISGHTALYWYRQSLGQGLEFLIYFQGNSAPDKSGLPSDRFSAERTGGSVSTLTIQRTQQEDSAVYLCASTRTSGVGEQFFGPGTRLTVL.

The chain links TRBV5-4 to TRBJ2-7; 9 nucleotides agree with TRBD2. J was trimmed by 9 bases and V by 5 bases; bases with no gene match: 9. This CDR3 has 13 amino acids. Germline V CDR1 and CDR2: SGHNT, YYREEE (reference sequence). The CDR3 nucleotides read TGTGCCAGCAGTCTAGCGGGGACACACGGGCAGTACTTC. It is translated as CASSLAGTHGQYF.

This sequence joins TRBV18 and TRBJ2-3; 10 bases line up with TRBD2. Germline V gene sequence: CDR1 KGHSH, CDR2 LQKENI. With 3 bases clipped from V and 4 bases from J, the junction kept 7 bases outside the gene matches. The CDR3 is 16 amino acids. This chain's CDR3 is CASSPDASGGADTQYF. CDR3 DNA: TGTGCCAGCTCACCGGATGCGAGCGGGGGGGCAGATACGCAGTATTTT.

The chain links TRBV5-4 to TRBJ2-3, with 12 bases lining up with TRBD2. With 4 bases clipped from V and 3 bases from J, the junction kept 6 bases outside the gene matches. From germline, CDR1 is SGHNT and CDR2 YYREEE (reference sequence). This CDR3 has 16 residues. In DNA form, the CDR3 reads TGTGCCAGCAGCCCGGAAACTAGCGGGGGGACAGATACGCAGTATTTT. Its protein is CASSPETSGGTDTQYF.

The chain combines TRBV6-5 with TRBJ1-3, with D unclear. Germline V gene sequence: CDR1 MNHEY, CDR2 SVGAGI. V lost 8 bases and J 4 bases, leaving 9 bases between the germline ends. The CDR3 is made up of 12 amino acids. CDR3 bases: TGTGCCAGCCTGGGCGGGGGAAACACCATATATTTT. It is translated as CASLGGGNTIYF.